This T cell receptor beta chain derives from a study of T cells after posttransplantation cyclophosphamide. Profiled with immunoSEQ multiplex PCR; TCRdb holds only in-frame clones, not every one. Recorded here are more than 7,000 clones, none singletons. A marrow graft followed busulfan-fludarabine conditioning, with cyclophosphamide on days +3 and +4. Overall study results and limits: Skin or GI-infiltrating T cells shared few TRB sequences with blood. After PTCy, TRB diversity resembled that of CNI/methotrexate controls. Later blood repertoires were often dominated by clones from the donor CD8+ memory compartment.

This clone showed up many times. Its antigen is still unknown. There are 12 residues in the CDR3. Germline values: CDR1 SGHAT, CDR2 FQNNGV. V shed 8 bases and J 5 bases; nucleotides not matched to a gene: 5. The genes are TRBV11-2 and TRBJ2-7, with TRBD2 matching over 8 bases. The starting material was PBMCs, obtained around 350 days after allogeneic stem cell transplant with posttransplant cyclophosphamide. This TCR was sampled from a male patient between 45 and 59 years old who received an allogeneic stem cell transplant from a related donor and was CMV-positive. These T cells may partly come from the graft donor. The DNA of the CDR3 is TGTGCCAGCCTCTTAGCGGGAAACGAGCAGTACTTC. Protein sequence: CASLLAGNEQYF.